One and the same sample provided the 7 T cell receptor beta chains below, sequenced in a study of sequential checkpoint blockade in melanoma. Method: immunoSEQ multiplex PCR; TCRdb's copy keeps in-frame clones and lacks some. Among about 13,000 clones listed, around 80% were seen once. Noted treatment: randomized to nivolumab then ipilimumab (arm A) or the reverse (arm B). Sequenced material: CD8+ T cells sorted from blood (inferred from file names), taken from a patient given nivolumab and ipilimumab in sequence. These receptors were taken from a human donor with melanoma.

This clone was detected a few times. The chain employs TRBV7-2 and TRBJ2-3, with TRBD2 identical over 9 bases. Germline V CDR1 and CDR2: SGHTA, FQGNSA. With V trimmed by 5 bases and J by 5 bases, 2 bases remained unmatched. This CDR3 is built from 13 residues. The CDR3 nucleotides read TGTGCCAGCAGCCCTAGCGGGAAAGATACGCAGTATTTT. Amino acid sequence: CASSPSGKDTQYF.

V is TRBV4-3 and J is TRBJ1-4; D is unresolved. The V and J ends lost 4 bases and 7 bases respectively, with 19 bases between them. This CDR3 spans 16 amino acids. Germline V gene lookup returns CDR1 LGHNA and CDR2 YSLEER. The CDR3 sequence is CASSLLWATQGEKLFF. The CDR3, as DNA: TGCGCCAGCAGCCTCCTGTGGGCGACCCAAGGTGAAAAACTGTTTTTT.

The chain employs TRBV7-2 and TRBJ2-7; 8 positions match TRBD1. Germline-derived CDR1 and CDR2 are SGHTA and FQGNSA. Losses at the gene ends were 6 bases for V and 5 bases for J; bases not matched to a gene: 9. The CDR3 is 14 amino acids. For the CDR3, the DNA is TGTGCCAGCAGTTTGCGGGACAGGCCCAACGAGCAGTACTTC. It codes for CASSLRDRPNEQYF.

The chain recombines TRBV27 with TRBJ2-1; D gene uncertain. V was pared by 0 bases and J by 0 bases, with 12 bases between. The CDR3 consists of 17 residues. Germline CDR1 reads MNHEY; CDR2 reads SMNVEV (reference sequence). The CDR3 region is CASSLSPMPSSYNEQFF. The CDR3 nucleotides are TGTGCCAGCAGTTTATCCCCTATGCCGAGCTCCTACAATGAGCAGTTCTTC.

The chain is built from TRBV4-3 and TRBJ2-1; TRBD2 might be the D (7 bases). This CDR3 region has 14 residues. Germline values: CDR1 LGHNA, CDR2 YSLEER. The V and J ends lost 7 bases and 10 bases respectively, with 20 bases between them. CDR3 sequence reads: CASTKNWPGGEQFF. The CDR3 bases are TGCGCCAGCACCAAAAACTGGCCGGGGGGCGAGCAGTTCTTC.

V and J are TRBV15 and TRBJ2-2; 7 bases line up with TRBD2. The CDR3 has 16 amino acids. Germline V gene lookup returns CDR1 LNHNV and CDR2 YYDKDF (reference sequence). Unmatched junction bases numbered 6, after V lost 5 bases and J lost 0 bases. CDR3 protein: CATSGGRAPNTGELFF. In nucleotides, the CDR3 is TGTGCCACCAGCGGGGGGAGGGCCCCGAACACCGGGGAGCTGTTTTTT.

CDR3 DNA sequence: TGTGCCAGCAGCGTGGGTGACATAAGCTCCTACGAGCAGTACTTC. This codes for CASSVGDISSYEQYF. This rearrangement joins TRBV9 to TRBJ2-7; D uncertain. The CDR3 is 15 amino acids. In germline, CDR1 is SGDLS, CDR2 YYNGEE. V dropped 2 bases and J dropped 0 bases, with 12 bases sitting between them.